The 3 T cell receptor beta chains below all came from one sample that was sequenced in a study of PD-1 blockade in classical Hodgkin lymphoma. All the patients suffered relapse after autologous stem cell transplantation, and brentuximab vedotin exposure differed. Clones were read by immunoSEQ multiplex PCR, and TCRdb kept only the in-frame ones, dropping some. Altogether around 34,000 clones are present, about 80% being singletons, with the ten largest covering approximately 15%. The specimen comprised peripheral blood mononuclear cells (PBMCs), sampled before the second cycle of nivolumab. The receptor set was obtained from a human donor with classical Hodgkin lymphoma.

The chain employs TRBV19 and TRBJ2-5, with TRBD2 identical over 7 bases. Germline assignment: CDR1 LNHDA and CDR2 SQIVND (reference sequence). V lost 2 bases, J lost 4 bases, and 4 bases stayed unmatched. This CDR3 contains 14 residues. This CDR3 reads CASSILGEGETQYF. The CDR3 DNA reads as TGTGCCAGTAGTATACTGGGGGAGGGAGAGACCCAGTACTTC.

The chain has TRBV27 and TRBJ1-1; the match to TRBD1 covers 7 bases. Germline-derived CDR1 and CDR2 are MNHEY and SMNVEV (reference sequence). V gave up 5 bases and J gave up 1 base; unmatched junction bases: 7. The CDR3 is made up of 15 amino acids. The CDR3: CASSPRGAANTEAFF. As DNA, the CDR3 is TGTGCCAGCAGTCCCAGGGGGGCCGCGAACACTGAAGCTTTCTTT.

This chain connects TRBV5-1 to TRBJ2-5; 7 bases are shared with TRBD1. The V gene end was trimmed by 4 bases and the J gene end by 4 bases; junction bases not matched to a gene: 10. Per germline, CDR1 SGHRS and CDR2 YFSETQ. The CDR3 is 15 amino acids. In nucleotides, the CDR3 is TGCGCCAGCAGCAGTAGGGGGCAGTTCCGAGAGACCCAGTACTTC. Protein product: CASSSRGQFRETQYF. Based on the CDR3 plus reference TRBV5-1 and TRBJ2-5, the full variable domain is KAGVTQTPRYLIKTRGQQVTLSCSPISGHRSVSWYQQTPGQGLQFLFEYFSETQRNKGNFPGRFSGRQFSNSRSEMNVSTLELGDSALYLCASSSRGQFRETQYFGPGTRLLVL.